One and the same sample provided the 5 T cell receptor beta chains below, sequenced in a study of blood T cell repertoires in COVID-19. Sequencing used immunoSEQ multiplex PCR; TCRdb keeps in-frame clones, though not all of them. The table lists some 160,000 clones, 89% of them singletons. The specimen sequenced was peripheral blood. Receptors originate from a man in his 60s with acute or convalescent COVID-19.

The chain links TRBV5-4 to TRBJ1-5; TRBD1 is a possible D gene (5 bases). Germline V gives CDR1 SGHNT, CDR2 YYREEE (reference sequence). Trimming shortened V by 0 bases and J by 4 bases, and 20 bases separated the two germline ends. The CDR3 spans 18 residues. The CDR3 bases are TGTGCCAGCAGCTTGGGTGGTGGAGGGGCCCTGGGAAATCAGCCCCAGCATTTT. Residues: CASSLGGGGALGNQPQHF. The variable domain in full, with the rest retrieved from reference TRBV5-4 and TRBJ1-5, is ETGVTQSPTHLIKTRGQQVTLRCSSQSGHNTVSWYQQALGQGPQFIFQYYREEENGRGNFPPRFSGLQFPNYSSELNVNALELDDSALYLCASSLGGGGALGNQPQHFGDGTRLSIL.

The count of this clone is one. J is TRBJ2-2 and V is TRBV19, with 9 bases lining up with TRBD2. The CDR3 loop spans 15 amino acids. From germline, CDR1 is LNHDA and CDR2 SQIVND (reference sequence). Losses at the gene ends were 3 bases for V and 7 bases for J; bases not matched to a gene: 6. Here the CDR3 reads CASSMSLAGSGELFF. The CDR3, as DNA: TGTGCCAGTAGTATGAGTCTAGCGGGGAGCGGGGAGCTGTTTTTT.

V and J are TRBV5-5 and TRBJ2-1; no definite D call. The V and J ends lost 2 bases and 2 bases respectively, with 11 bases between them. The CDR3 is 15 residues long. CDR1 and CDR2 (germline): SGHKS, YYEKEE (reference sequence). The CDR3 DNA follows: TGTGCCAGCAGCTTTCAATATGGCCCCTACAATGAGCAGTTCTTC. It is translated as CASSFQYGPYNEQFF.

The chain is built from TRBV4-1 and TRBJ1-4; D is perhaps TRBD1 (5 bases). The CDR3 extends over 18 amino acids. V was clipped by 0 bases and J by 8 bases, with 22 bases between them. CDR1 and CDR2 from the germline V gene are MGHRA and YSYEKL. The CDR3 DNA is TGCGCCAGCAGCCAAGAATTGGACAATCCTGGACCTGGAGAAAAACTGTTTTTT. The encoded protein is CASSQELDNPGPGEKLFF.

For this clone: The same CDR3 arises from other DNA sequences in this sample as well. This chain links TRBV5-1 with TRBJ2-7, with TRBD1 identical over 7 bases. This CDR3 is 14 amino acids long. V was pared by 4 bases and J by 5 bases, with 9 bases of the junction left unmatched. Germline CDR1 reads SGHRS; CDR2 reads YFSETQ. CDR3 sequence reads: CASSRGQGTDEQYF. CDR3 bases: TGCGCCAGCAGCCGGGGCCAGGGGACAGACGAGCAGTACTTC.